This TCR beta chain emerged from a study of shared T cell receptors in the human thymus. This CDR3 has 15 amino acids. Unmatched junction bases numbered 3, after V lost 1 base and J lost 1 base. CDR1 is KGHSH and CDR2 is LQKENI in the germline V gene. This clone was counted a single time. Clones were sequenced by immunoSEQ multiplex PCR, and TCRdb holds only the in-frame ones, with some missing. The sample has about 380,000 clones; approximately 95% are singletons. Sequenced: thymocytes. The source of this sequence is a human donor. This chain connects TRBV18 to TRBJ2-7; 8 positions agree with TRBD2. CDR3 protein: CASSPLAGHSYEQYF. DNA of the CDR3: TGTGCCAGCTCACCACTAGCGGGACATTCCTACGAGCAGTACTTC.